The source of this T cell receptor (beta chain) is a study of T cells after posttransplantation cyclophosphamide (TCRdb year 2016). Some background on the complete study: T cell repertoire reconstitution was tracked by TRB sequencing after myeloablative bone marrow transplantation in which posttransplantation cyclophosphamide was used as GVHD prophylaxis. Antigen receptor sequencing covered samples from 30 to 40 PTCy-treated patients and 16 of their related bone marrow donors. Blood from all 35 or so PTCy patients with 1-year posttransplant specimens was subjected to TRB sequencing. TRB sequencing was also done on up to about 3 additional blood samples from 2 to 5.2 years after transplant in 3 patients, and on pretransplant blood from 4 patients. TRA and TRB clonality were tightly correlated in several samples, so subsequent TCR analyses focused on TRB only. Public TRB sequences were queried against a database of over 3,600 sequences associated with responses to pathogens, tumor antigens, self-antigens and alloantigens.

This clone was seen repeatedly, ten times or more. The specificity of this receptor is unknown. The input lacks base qualities; no much larger clone sits a single base away. The paper as a whole reports these results and caveats: Across roughly 49 patients, TRB clonality was highly associated with recipient CMV seropositivity and CMV reactivation, and diversity in PTCy patients was similar to diversity in CNI/methotrexate controls. The TRB repertoires of T cells infiltrating skin or the GI tract showed only limited overlap with the TRB repertoires found in blood. Donor-recipient similarity was low at 1-2 months but increased during the first year, and donor CD8+ memory clones often dominated later blood repertoires.

TRB sequencing used genomic DNA with the immunoSEQ assay at survey resolution or the hsTCRB kit. The paper's data handling went like this. The immunoSEQ software handled initial read processing, and the LymphoSeq R package was used for repertoire analyses. For each TRB dataset, clonality was calculated as 1 minus normalized Shannon entropy, and the Gini coefficient was computed as well. To infer phenotypes in unsorted samples, TRB sequences from sorted subsets of the recipient or donor were mapped onto unsorted samples from the same recipient. Drawn from immuneACCESS, this table holds only the in-frame rearrangements with V and J called that TCRdb kept. Clones are partly lost; checked studies trace under half to an unresolved V gene and leave the rest unexplained. V and J calls and clone size are as listed in that table; D and trimming were resolved from the DNA. For this sample, tens of thousands of clones appear and none is a singleton. Around 3% of the sample is taken by the ten largest.

On the day of marrow donation, related bone marrow donors gave peripheral blood samples. Peripheral blood and bone marrow mononuclear cells were isolated by Ficoll-Hypaque density centrifugation and were cryopreserved. Measured from the cysteine to the phenylalanine, the CDR3 is 16 residues long. Solely the CDR3 DNA is kept, with 48 bases framed from the first base. CDR1 LNHDA and CDR2 SQIVND were looked up in the germline V gene (reference sequence). The V and J ends are trimmed by 3 bases and 0 bases, leaving 12 bases between them. The receptor's source is an older woman in good health, CMV-negative, and a related stem cell transplant donor. Sequencing was carried out using PBMCs. The chain is encoded by TRBV19 joined to TRBJ1-3; no D gene call is confident. The sequenced DNA is TGTGCCAGTAGTATTCCAAACATGATCTCTGGAAACACCATATATTTT. This translates into CASSIPNMISGNTIYF.